One sample yielded the 4 T cell receptor beta chains listed below, sequenced in a study of blood T cells in healthy people across ages. A sample-barcoded 5' primer and a J-beta primer mix were used in a second PCR of roughly 7 to 11 cycles. TCRdb re-analysed the 5' RACE reads in MiXCR, keeping a single row per CDR3 protein. The table shows over a million distinct CDR3 sequences, with approximately 40% occurring only once. Sequencing was carried out using blood. The receptors derive from a woman aged 18-29 years in good health.

This chain links TRBV12-3 or TRBV12-4 with TRBJ2-5; the D is unclear. V lost 6 bases and J lost 11, with 31 bases in between. The CDR3 consists of 17 residues. This CDR3 is CASSPKVDRSHYNEQYF. The CDR3 DNA sequence: TGTGCCAGCAGCCCGAAGGTTGACCGGTCTCACTACAATGAGCAGTACTTC.

A few counts support this clonotype. The rearrangement uses TRBV20-1 and TRBJ1-4; TRBD1 matches at 7 bases. After removal of 6 bases from V and 6 bases from J, the junction contained 7 bases not matched to a gene. CDR1 is DFQATT, CDR2 SNEGSKA, per germline (reference sequence). The CDR3 consists of 13 residues. CDR3 region: CSARGGSDEKLFF. As DNA, the CDR3 is TGCAGTGCACGAGGGGGCTCCGATGAAAAACTGTTTTTT.

This clonotype was found a few times. V and J are TRBV20-1 and TRBJ1-1; the D gene is possibly TRBD1 (5 bases). Looked up from germline, CDR1 is DFQATT and CDR2 is SNEGSKA (reference sequence). Trimming shortened V by 1 base and J by 8 bases, and 14 bases separated the two germline ends. The CDR3 runs 13 residues. DNA for the CDR3: TGCAGTGCTAGAGTGGGGACCGGAAACGAAGCTTTCTTT. Protein sequence: CSARVGTGNEAFF.

The CDR3 nucleotides are TGTGCCAGCAGTGGTCGGGACAGGGGCGGCTACACCTTC. Translating gives CASSGRDRGGYTF. V usage is TRBV25-1 and J usage is TRBJ1-2; 10 nucleotides agree with TRBD1. CDR1 is MGHDK, CDR2 SYGVNS, per germline. Trimming at V came to 4 bases and at J to 8 bases, leaving 4 bases not matched to a gene. CDR3 length: 13 amino acids.